This paragraph covers one TCR beta chain sequence. The sample belongs to a study of T cell changes during pregnancy in multiple sclerosis. V shed 8 bases and J 0 bases; nucleotides not matched to a gene: 6. There are 14 residues in the CDR3. Germline V gene lookup returns CDR1 LNHDA and CDR2 SQIVND (reference sequence). Using immunoSEQ multiplex PCR, the repertoire was profiled, and TCRdb retains in-frame clones only, with some absent. Among some 16,000 clones listed, 84% were seen once. The chain employs TRBV19 and TRBJ1-1, with TRBD1 matching over 7 bases. This clonotype originated in a female donor in good health, enrolled as a control in a pregnancy study. Source: CD8+ T cells from peripheral blood mononuclear cells, taken in the second trimester of pregnancy. CDR3 coding DNA: TGTGCCAGTTTACAGGGGACCATGAACACTGAAGCTTTCTTT. Amino acid sequence: CASLQGTMNTEAFF.